Following are 31 T cell receptor beta chains from one sample sequenced in a study of blood T cell repertoires in COVID-19. Assay used: immunoSEQ multiplex PCR; TCRdb lists only in-frame clones, some missing. The sample shows over 95,000 clones, roughly 82% of them seen only once. What was sequenced was peripheral blood. These receptors originate from a woman between 35 and 50 years old with acute or convalescent COVID-19.

This clone was detected only a few times. V usage is TRBV19 and J usage is TRBJ2-4, with D possibly TRBD1 on 6 matching bases. The CDR3 covers 14 residues. V was trimmed by 4 bases and J by 7 bases, leaving 14 bases between them. From germline, CDR1 is LNHDA and CDR2 SQIVND (reference sequence). The DNA of the CDR3 is TGTGCCAGTAGTACCTCGGACAGCATCAACATTCAGTACTTC. It is translated as CASSTSDSINIQYF.

This clone was observed once. The chain combines TRBV29-1 with TRBJ2-7, with TRBD1 matching over 9 bases. Germline lookup yields CDR1 SQVTM and CDR2 ANQGSEA. The trim removed 7 bases at V and 4 bases at J, leaving 14 bases unmatched. The CDR3 sequence is 15 residues long. The CDR3 loop reads CSGPGGTGLLYEQYF. CDR3 in DNA: TGCAGCGGGCCAGGCGGGACAGGGCTATTATACGAGCAGTACTTC.

The chain joins TRBV21-1 to TRBJ1-1; TRBD1 reflects the table's D call only, with no check against the DNA. TRBV21-1 is a documented pseudogene. The CDR3 extends over 13 amino acids. The DNA for the CDR3 is TGTGCCAGCACCCACAGACCTTTCACTGAAGCTTTCTTT. It codes for CASTHRPFTEAFF.

The V gene is TRBV5-5, the J gene TRBJ2-3; no definite D call. There are 15 residues in the CDR3. Trimming removed 0 bases from V and 14 bases from J, with 22 bases in between. In germline, CDR1 is SGHKS, CDR2 YYEKEE (reference sequence). In nucleotides, the CDR3 is TGTGCCAGCAGCTTGGGAATATCGGATTTGGTTCGGGTGTATTTT. Translated: CASSLGISDLVRVYF.

The rearrangement uses TRBV6-4 and TRBJ2-3, with 13 bases lining up with TRBD2. V was clipped by 2 bases and J by 4 bases; unmatched bases: 0. The CDR3 is 15 amino acids. Germline lookup yields CDR1 MRHNA and CDR2 SNTAGT. CDR3 amino acids: CASSDGTSGADTQYF. The CDR3 DNA reads TGTGCCAGCAGTGACGGGACTAGCGGGGCAGATACGCAGTATTTT.

This sequence joins TRBV10-3 and TRBJ2-7, with 14 bases lining up with TRBD2. The CDR3 sequence is 23 residues long. The J segment lost 1 base and the V segment lost 0 bases, leaving 20 bases of the junction unmatched. Germline loops: CDR1 ENHRY, CDR2 SYGVKD. CDR3 sequence (DNA): TGTGCCATCAGTGAGTCGACTTCGGGGGACACTGGACTAGCGGGGGGAACTTCCTACGAGCAGTACTTC. This gives the protein CAISESTSGDTGLAGGTSYEQYF.

This chain joins TRBV4-3 and TRBJ1-6; TRBD1 is a possible D gene (6 bases). Trimming removed 0 bases at V and 14 bases at J, with 14 bases between. Germline V CDR1 and CDR2: LGHNA, YSLEER. The CDR3 runs to 14 residues. The CDR3 spells CASSQEQGLGSLHF. DNA for the CDR3: TGCGCCAGCAGCCAAGAACAGGGCCTTGGGTCCCTCCACTTT.

This clone was recorded only once. The chain links TRBV5-6 to TRBJ2-2, with TRBD1 identical over 9 bases. V dropped 1 base and J dropped 6; count of bases not matched to a gene: 7. CDR1 is SGHDT, CDR2 YYEEEE, per germline. CDR3 size: 16 residues. As DNA, the CDR3 is TGTGCCAGCAGCTTGCGAGACAGGGGGATCGCCGGGGAGCTGTTTTTT. The encoded protein is CASSLRDRGIAGELFF.

This sequence joins TRBV7-9 and TRBJ1-1, with D perhaps TRBD1 (6 bases). This CDR3 contains 15 residues. In germline, CDR1 is SEHNR, CDR2 FQNEAQ (reference sequence). V was cut by 8 bases and J by 0 bases, with 16 bases left in between. CDR3 in DNA: TGTGCCAGCTCGCGCGCAGGGGTAATGAACACTGAAGCTTTCTTT. This translates into CASSRAGVMNTEAFF.

The chain uses TRBV6-6 and TRBJ1-6; 8 nucleotides agree with TRBD1. V shed 7 bases, J shed 6 bases, and the junction held 8 bases outside the gene matches. Germline CDR1 MNHNY, CDR2 SVGAGI (reference sequence). The CDR3 sequence is 15 residues long. CDR3 sequence reads: CASNYGTGVNSPLHF. In nucleotides, the CDR3 is TGTGCCAGCAACTATGGGACAGGAGTTAATTCACCCCTCCACTTT.

The V and J genes are TRBV19 and TRBJ1-4; D is ambiguous. Germline V gives CDR1 LNHDA, CDR2 SQIVND (reference sequence). The ends were cut back, 5 bases at V and 4 bases at J, with 14 bases in the middle. The CDR3 totals 15 residues. DNA of the CDR3: TGTGCCAGTAGTCGGACCCGGAGGGATAATGAAAAACTGTTTTTT. It yields the protein CASSRTRRDNEKLFF. Supplemented by reference TRBV19 and TRBJ1-4, the full variable domain reads DGGITQSPKYLFRKEGQNVTLSCEQNLNHDAMYWYRQDPGQGLRLIYYSQIVNDFQKGDIAEGYSVSREKKESFPLTVTSAQKNPTAFYLCASSRTRRDNEKLFFGSGTQLSVL.

V is TRBV12-3 or TRBV12-4 and J is TRBJ1-5; no firm D call. V shed 8 bases and J shed 7 bases, with 15 bases lying between them. The CDR3 runs to 13 residues. CDR3 DNA: TGTGCCAGCGCCTTCTCCCGGTGGCAGCCCCAGCATTTT. Protein sequence: CASAFSRWQPQHF.

The chain joins TRBV7-8 to TRBJ1-4; 11 positions match TRBD1. There are 15 residues in the CDR3. V was clipped by 4 bases and J by 8 bases; unmatched bases: 6. Germline assignment: CDR1 SGHVS and CDR2 FQNEAQ. The CDR3: CASSSDRGLGEKLFF. The CDR3 nucleotides read TGTGCCAGCAGCTCGGACAGGGGGCTGGGGGAAAAACTGTTTTTT.

The chain combines TRBV2 with TRBJ1-2; 12 bases match TRBD1. This CDR3 region has 17 residues. Germline V CDR1 and CDR2: SNHLY, FYNNEI. Trimming removed 7 bases from V and 4 bases from J; junction bases left unmatched: 13. The CDR3 loop reads CASTRDRGRPGLYGYTF. As DNA, the CDR3 is TGTGCCAGCACCCGGGACAGGGGGCGCCCCGGCCTCTATGGCTACACCTTC.

This clone was observed once. The chain is built from TRBV6-5 and TRBJ1-2; the match to TRBD1 covers 7 bases. The CDR3 sequence is 13 residues long. Trimming removed 5 bases from V and 5 bases from J; junction bases left unmatched: 5. CDR1 and CDR2 from the germline V gene are MNHEY and SVGAGI. Here the CDR3 DNA reads TGTGCCAGCAGTCGGGACAGTATTTATGGCTACACCTTC. This encodes CASSRDSIYGYTF.

This clone was found once. The sample has other DNA sequences that encode this CDR3 too. This sequence joins TRBV18 and TRBJ1-6, with D possibly TRBD1 on 6 matching bases. In germline, CDR1 is KGHSH, CDR2 LQKENI. The CDR3 is 13 residues long. The V and J ends lost 3 bases and 7 bases respectively, with 7 bases between them. The CDR3 reads CASSPDRNSPLHF. The CDR3 coding sequence is TGTGCCAGCTCACCCGACAGGAATTCACCCCTCCACTTT.

The J gene is TRBJ1-1, the V gene TRBV18; 7 nucleotides agree with TRBD1. The junction had 11 bases not matched to a gene; V was cut back by 2 bases and J by 8 bases. The CDR3 has 15 residues. Germline V gene data show CDR1 as KGHSH and CDR2 as LQKENI. The DNA for the CDR3 is TGTGCCAGCTCACCAGAGAGAGGGGGCGTGTTGGAAGCTTTCTTT. Translated, it gives CASSPERGGVLEAFF.

This sequence joins TRBV5-1 and TRBJ1-2; unclear D gene. Trimming cost V 3 bases and J 4 bases, with 13 bases left between them. The CDR3 is 14 amino acids. Germline assignment: CDR1 SGHRS and CDR2 YFSETQ. DNA for the CDR3: TGCGCCAGCAGCTCTGAGGGTAATACCTATGGCTACACCTTC. Amino acid sequence: CASSSEGNTYGYTF.

The rearrangement uses TRBV4-1 and TRBJ1-2, with D tentatively TRBD1 (5 bases). The CDR3 extends over 15 amino acids. Germline CDR1 and CDR2: MGHRA and YSYEKL. Between the trimmed V and J ends, which lost 0 bases and 1 base, there was a span of 9 bases. The CDR3 bases are TGCGCCAGCAGCCAAGATATTCAGGGTAACTATGGCTACACCTTC. Translating gives CASSQDIQGNYGYTF.

J is TRBJ1-3 and V is TRBV5-1, with D unclear. The length of the CDR3 is 14 residues. Germline assignment: CDR1 SGHRS and CDR2 YFSETQ. V was pared by 2 bases and J by 9 bases, with 15 bases between. This CDR3 is CASSLGPSEGTIYF. The CDR3 DNA follows: TGCGCCAGCAGCTTAGGGCCCTCCGAGGGCACCATATATTTT.

This CDR3 is CASSDSWRPTNYGYTF. The CDR3 coding sequence is TGCGCCAGCAGTGACTCGTGGCGGCCCACTAACTATGGCTACACCTTC. The chain links TRBV10-2 to TRBJ1-2; the D is unclear. Germline-derived CDR1 and CDR2 are WSHSY and SAAADI. V lost 3 bases and J lost 0, with 14 bases in between. The CDR3 has 16 amino acids.

This clone occurred a few times. This chain joins TRBV6-5 and TRBJ2-5; 7 positions agree with TRBD1. With 10 bases clipped from V and 0 bases from J, the junction kept 5 bases outside the gene matches. The CDR3 totals 13 residues. Germline V lookup: CDR1 MNHEY, CDR2 SVGAGI. For the CDR3, the DNA is TGTGCCACCACGACAGGGTACCAAGAGACCCAGTACTTC. This sequence encodes CATTTGYQETQYF.

The chain is built from TRBV2 and TRBJ1-2; TRBD1 aligns across 10 bases. Germline V CDR1 and CDR2: SNHLY, FYNNEI. V lost 5 bases to trimming and J lost 2 bases; unmatched junction nucleotides: 5. CDR3 length: 15 amino acids. The CDR3 DNA reads TGTGCCAGCAGTCCCCAGGACAGGGGGAACTATGGCTACACCTTC. Translated, it gives CASSPQDRGNYGYTF.

The sample holds a few counts of this clone. This chain joins TRBV6-2 or TRBV6-3 and TRBJ2-5, with 12 bases that match TRBD2. Germline loops: CDR1 MNHEY, CDR2 SVGEGT. The J segment lost 1 base and the V segment lost 0 bases, leaving 6 bases of the junction unmatched. The CDR3 runs to 18 residues. The CDR3 nucleotides are TGTGCCAGCAGTTACTCGAGGAGGACTAGCGGGGCCCAAGAGACCCAGTACTTC. Protein product: CASSYSRRTSGAQETQYF.

The V and J genes are TRBV11-2 and TRBJ2-1; unclear D gene. The CDR3 extends over 11 amino acids. Germline V gene data show CDR1 as SGHAT and CDR2 as FQNNGV. The germline V and J ends were trimmed by 2 bases and 7 bases, with 3 bases remaining between them. CDR3 protein: CASSLTNEQFF. The CDR3 DNA reads as TGTGCCAGCAGCTTAACTAATGAGCAGTTCTTC.

The V and J genes are TRBV10-3 and TRBJ1-1; D perhaps matches TRBD1 (5 bases). Germline CDR1 and CDR2: ENHRY and SYGVKD. With 0 bases removed from V and 4 bases from J, the gap between germline ends came to 6 bases. The CDR3 contains 13 residues. This CDR3 reads CAISESGGTEAFF. CDR3 nucleotides: TGTGCCATCAGTGAGTCGGGGGGCACTGAAGCTTTCTTT.

This sequence joins TRBV7-2 and TRBJ2-5; D is undetermined. Germline lookup yields CDR1 SGHTA and CDR2 FQGNSA. CDR3 length: 13 residues. Trimming cost V 6 bases and J 5 bases, with 13 bases left between them. The DNA for the CDR3 is TGTGCCAGCAGACCCACTGCATTCGAGACCCAGTACTTC. Its protein is CASRPTAFETQYF. The full variable domain, completed using reference TRBV7-2 and TRBJ2-5, is GAGVSQSPSNKVTEKGKDVELRCDPISGHTALYWYRQSLGQGLEFLIYFQGNSAPDKSGLPSDRFSAERTGGSVSTLTIQRTQQEDSAVYLCASRPTAFETQYFGPGTRLLVL.

V is TRBV12-3 or TRBV12-4 and J is TRBJ2-1, with D maybe TRBD2 (6 bases). CDR3 length: 12 residues. The V gene lost 6 bases and the J gene lost 9 bases, with 12 bases spanning the gap. The CDR3 nucleotides read TGTGCCAGCAGGCGGCGGGGAATTGAGCAGTTCTTC. This gives the protein CASRRRGIEQFF.

The chain carries TRBV15 and TRBJ2-4; 7 nucleotides align to TRBD2. CDR3 length: 18 residues. After removal of 0 bases from V and 6 bases from J, the junction contained 14 bases not matched to a gene. Germline V gene data show CDR1 as LNHNV and CDR2 as YYDKDF (reference sequence). The CDR3 sequence: CATSRDPPAGRGINIQYF. CDR3 DNA: TGTGCCACCAGCAGAGATCCCCCCGCTGGGCGGGGGATAAACATTCAGTACTTC.

This clone was observed once. The CDR3, as DNA: TGCGCCAGCAGCTCAACTAGCGGGGTAACAGATACGCAGTATTTT. Encoded protein: CASSSTSGVTDTQYF. The rearrangement links TRBV5-1 to TRBJ2-3; TRBD2 matches 10 bases. Germline V lookup: CDR1 SGHRS, CDR2 YFSETQ. Unmatched junction bases numbered 4, after V lost 3 bases and J lost 3 bases. CDR3 length: 15 residues.

The chain recombines TRBV5-1 with TRBJ2-3, with D unclear. Germline lookup yields CDR1 SGHRS and CDR2 YFSETQ. V lost 2 bases and J 6 bases, leaving 13 bases between the germline ends. The length of the CDR3 is 14 residues. This chain's CDR3 is CASSFNQRYDTQYF. The CDR3 DNA reads TGCGCCAGCAGCTTTAACCAGCGATACGATACGCAGTATTTT.